This T cell receptor (beta chain) originates from a study of radiation and T cells in renal cell carcinoma. Study conclusions and caveats: Baseline intratumoral clonotype presence is unknown without pretreatment biopsies. From baseline, blood top tumor clonotypes peaked at 2 weeks post-radiation.

The germline V gene has CDR1 LNHDA and CDR2 SQIVND (reference sequence). The CDR3 runs 15 residues. Deletions cut 4 bases from V and 1 base from J, with 12 bases between. This table comes from immunoSEQ multiplex PCR, and its TCRdb copy is limited to in-frame clones, with some not included. The sample shows 97,000 or so clones, more than 65% of them seen only once. As for this clone: The antigen is unknown.

Time point specified: blood 4 weeks post-SBRT, at nephrectomy. Regarding treatment: 15 Gy SBRT to primary tumor, nephrectomy 4 weeks later. Nephrectomy followed 15 Gy stereotactic body radiation by 4 weeks. This TCR came from a man between 60 and 75 years old with renal cell carcinoma. The V call is TRBV19, the J call TRBJ2-3; possibly TRBD1 or TRBD2 for D (5 bases each). Source: blood, taken from a patient whose treatment included radiotherapy and nephrectomy. The CDR3 loop is CASSSRGVRTDTQYF. CDR3 nucleotides: TGTGCCAGTAGTAGCCGGGGCGTCCGCACAGATACGCAGTATTTT.